The source of this T cell receptor (beta chain) is a study of PD-1 blockade in classical Hodgkin lymphoma (dated by TCRdb to the early 2020s). Turning to the overall study: Nivolumab dosing was 3 mg/kg intravenously every 2 weeks, continuing until either disease progression or unacceptable toxicity. A peripheral blood immune signature of response to PD-1 blockade in classical Hodgkin lymphoma was defined using TCR beta sequencing and CyTOF.

Paper-wide results and their limitations: A significant rise by C4D1 was seen in CD4+ but not CD8+ TCR diversity (p=0.0027 vs p=0.16), with the rise being most apparent in complete responders (p=0.02). Lower diversity was seen in patients whose nivolumab began less than 1 year after ASCT, and these patients were left out of later analyses so that immune reconstitution would not confound the results. Among trial patients, those achieving complete response had baseline diversity similar to that of newly diagnosed patients, while diversity was significantly lower in partial responders and progressors. The study was restricted to a single clinical trial cohort, and the causes of repertoire differences, possibly disease activity or prior therapy, were left undefined. Baseline TCR diversity was reported to be lower in newly diagnosed patients than in healthy donors and to be lower still in relapsed/refractory patients.

Genomic DNA was extracted with the Qiagen DNeasy kit from unsorted PBMCs and from negatively selected CD4+ and CD8+ fractions. TCR beta CDR3 regions were amplified by immunoSEQ multiplex PCR using primers annealing to V and J segments. A synthetic immune receptor repertoire was used to minimize amplification bias, and any residual bias was removed computationally once sequencing was done. In the original analysis: Repertoire diversity was quantified as the Shannon entropy index using custom Python scripts. Unsorted, CD4+ and CD8+ repertoires were examined separately, except in combined analyses, for which CD4+ and CD8+ sequences were merged in silico. Clonal expansion was defined as at least a 2-fold frequency increase after treatment relative to C1D1, with a pseudocount of 0.5 for undetected baseline clones. Singleton clones were defined as clones with 0 or 1 copy at C1D1, and non-singleton clones were defined as clones with 2 or more copies. By matching protein sequences in sorted samples from the same patient, clones expanded in unsorted samples were annotated as CD4+, CD8+ or unknown. Wilcoxon tests on paired samples were used to test changes in diversity from C1D1 to C4D1. The table comes from immuneACCESS by way of TCRdb, which keeps in-frame sequences with V and J called. Part of the clones is missing from these tables; in studies checked, under half for an unresolved V gene and the rest for unknown reasons. V, J and clone size are taken as reported in that table, and D and trimming were inferred from the DNA itself. Within this sample are about 39,000 clones, with over 70% of them counted one time only. The leading ten clones occupy over 7.5% of the sample.

The time point label for this specimen denotes: cycle 4 day 1 (C4D1), after five to seven weeks of nivolumab. All trial patients had relapsed after autologous stem cell transplantation, with cohorts A, B and C differing in prior brentuximab vedotin exposure. The trial cohort included 55 to 65 patients with relapsed/refractory classical Hodgkin lymphoma, and each patient had a best overall response of complete response, partial response or progressive disease. Trial patients were treated with single-agent nivolumab in the multi-cohort phase II CheckMate 205 trial. An independent review committee assessed best overall response using the 2007 International Working Group response criteria. Trial PBMCs were obtained immediately prior to nivolumab initiation (C1D1) and on therapy at cycle 2 day 1 and cycle 4 day 1. After peripheral blood was drawn into 8 mL Vacutainer Cell Preparation Tubes, PBMCs were isolated by centrifugation and then cryopreserved.

This clone was observed a single time. The specificity of this receptor is unknown. Base quality data are lacking; no much larger clone is found one base away. V lost 4 bases and J lost 7 bases, and the count of bases not matched to a germline gene is 15. From cysteine to phenylalanine, the CDR3 is 17 amino acids long. Only the CDR3 DNA stays, 51 bases, in frame from base 1. CDR1 and CDR2 were assigned from the germline V gene (reference sequence) as MNHEY and SMNVEV. The sequencing used peripheral blood mononuclear cells (PBMCs), collected before the fourth cycle of nivolumab. The sequence derives from a human donor with classical Hodgkin lymphoma. In this chain, TRBV27 is recombined with TRBJ2-3; TRBD1 lines up with 9 middle nucleotides. Here the CDR3 is given as CASSSLNRDRDSHTQYF. The nucleotide sequence reads TGTGCCAGCAGTTCCCTAAACCGGGACAGGGACTCTCATACGCAGTATTTT.